The 29 T cell receptor beta chains below were found in one sample sequenced in a study of monozygotic twins with inflammatory bowel disease. TCRdb re-called the 5' RACE reads and shows each CDR3 protein once, DNA omitted. The table for this sample gives 300,000 to 400,000 distinct CDR3 sequences. Source material: blood. The receptors shown here come from a human donor with ulcerative colitis or Crohn's disease, or a healthy co-twin of an affected twin (not recorded which).

V gene TRBV6-1 combines with J gene TRBJ1-1; TCRdb lists TRBD1, though no DNA is available to test this call. Germline assignment: CDR1 MNHNS and CDR2 SASEGT. The CDR3 has 15 amino acids. The CDR3 loop reads CASTPWGTRSTEAFF.

The chain employs TRBV5-1 and TRBJ1-2; lacking DNA, the TRBD1 call made by TCRdb goes unchecked. Germline-derived CDR1 and CDR2 are SGHRS and YFSETQ. This CDR3 has 14 residues. The CDR3 spells CASSLEGQGDGYTF. Full variable domain (outside the CDR3, taken from reference TRBV5-1 and TRBJ1-2): KAGVTQTPRYLIKTRGQQVTLSCSPISGHRSVSWYQQTPGQGLQFLFEYFSETQRNKGNFPGRFSGRQFSNSRSEMNVSTLELGDSALYLCASSLEGQGDGYTFGSGTRLTVV.

This chain connects TRBV5-1 to TRBJ1-1; TCRdb's D call, TRBD1, is unchecked because there is no DNA. Per germline, CDR1 SGHRS and CDR2 YFSETQ. This CDR3 has 15 residues. The CDR3 loop is CASSPLDSLNTEAFF.

CDR3 loop: CASSYGYGYTF. The rearrangement uses TRBV6-5 and TRBJ1-2. The CDR3 contains 11 residues. Germline V lookup: CDR1 MNHEY, CDR2 SVGAGI.

This sequence joins TRBV6-5 and TRBJ1-4; the TCRdb call, TRBD1, lacks DNA for checking. The germline gives CDR1 MNHEY, CDR2 SVGAGI. The CDR3 contains 15 residues. CDR3 sequence reads: CASSYASGGRGKLFF.

V and J are TRBV15 and TRBJ2-5. This CDR3 region has 13 residues. The germline CDR1 and CDR2 sequences are LNHNV and YYDKDF (reference sequence). CDR3 in amino acids: CATSRDVEETQYF. Filled out from reference TRBV15 and TRBJ2-5, the complete variable domain reads DAMVIQNPRYQVTQFGKPVTLSCSQTLNHNVMYWYQQKSSQAPKLLFHYYDKDFNNEADTPDNFQSRRPNTSFCFLDIRSPGLGDTAMYLCATSRDVEETQYFGPGTRLLVL.

The V and J genes are TRBV19 and TRBJ2-4; the TCRdb call, TRBD1, lacks DNA for checking. Germline V gene lookup returns CDR1 LNHDA and CDR2 SQIVND (reference sequence). This CDR3 comprises 13 residues. The CDR3 loop reads CASANRGGDIQYF.

V is TRBV6-1 and J is TRBJ2-2; TCRdb lists TRBD2, though no DNA is available to test this call. The germline CDR1 and CDR2 sequences are MNHNS and SASEGT. This CDR3 has 16 residues. The CDR3 sequence is CASSKTVAGGTGELFF.

The genes are TRBV21-1 and TRBJ1-2; without DNA, the TCRdb call of TRBD1 cannot be checked. TRBV21-1 is marked as a pseudogene. The CDR3 length is 14 residues. CDR3 loop: CASSKVGRGDGYTF.

V is TRBV5-6 and J is TRBJ2-7; TCRdb picks TRBD1, but there is no DNA to check that call. CDR3 length: 16 amino acids. In germline, CDR1 is SGHDT, CDR2 YYEEEE. CDR3 loop: CASSSPGLGFSYEQYF.

This chain links TRBV5-1 with TRBJ2-7. The germline gives CDR1 SGHRS, CDR2 YFSETQ. CDR3 length equals 12 residues. The CDR3 loop is CASSFTTGEQYF. Supplemented by reference TRBV5-1 and TRBJ2-7, the full variable domain reads KAGVTQTPRYLIKTRGQQVTLSCSPISGHRSVSWYQQTPGQGLQFLFEYFSETQRNKGNFPGRFSGRQFSNSRSEMNVSTLELGDSALYLCASSFTTGEQYFGPGTRLTVT.

This chain connects TRBV12-3 or TRBV12-4 to TRBJ1-1. The CDR3 length is 13 residues. The CDR3 reads CASSLGYGTEAFF.

This chain uses TRBV7-8 with TRBJ2-1; TCRdb proposes TRBD1, but this gene call is untestable without DNA. The CDR3 totals 16 residues. Germline V gene sequence: CDR1 SGHVS, CDR2 FQNEAQ. This CDR3 reads CASSSRGPETGGEQFF.

The chain recombines TRBV5-1 with TRBJ2-1; checking the TCRdb D call of TRBD2 is not possible without DNA. The CDR3 is 16 amino acids. Per germline, CDR1 SGHRS and CDR2 YFSETQ. CDR3 region: CASSLAIAGKYNEQFF.

The rearrangement joins TRBV7-8 to TRBJ2-3; the D call from TCRdb, TRBD1, cannot be confirmed without DNA. CDR1 SGHVS and CDR2 FQNEAQ come from the germline V gene. The CDR3 covers 13 residues. This CDR3 is CASSPPLTDTQYF.

This chain's CDR3 is CASSPSGNLRETQYF. This chain joins TRBV4-1 and TRBJ2-5; as DNA is missing, the TRBD1 call by TCRdb cannot be tested. This CDR3 is built from 15 residues. Germline V CDR1 and CDR2: MGHRA, YSYEKL.

The CDR3 loop reads CASSPGIEQFF. The genes are TRBV18 and TRBJ2-1. This CDR3 comprises 11 residues. CDR1 and CDR2 from the germline V gene are KGHSH and LQKENI.

The chain combines TRBV28 with TRBJ1-5; without DNA, the TCRdb call of TRBD1 cannot be checked. CDR1 is MDHEN, CDR2 SYDVKM, per germline. This CDR3 comprises 17 residues. The CDR3 here is CASSPSIAAQGNQPQHF.

The V call is TRBV5-1, the J call TRBJ2-1. The CDR3 spans 14 residues. The germline CDR1 and CDR2 sequences are SGHRS and YFSETQ. CDR3: CASSSAASYNEQFF.

V is TRBV5-4 and J is TRBJ1-2; TCRdb's assignment of TRBD1 cannot be checked, as there is no DNA. The CDR3 has 15 amino acids. Germline CDR1 SGHNT, CDR2 YYREEE (reference sequence). This CDR3 reads CASSLRTGARGGYTF.

V gene TRBV7-9 combines with J gene TRBJ1-2. The CDR3 covers 12 residues. Germline-derived CDR1 and CDR2 are SEHNR and FQNEAQ (reference sequence). CDR3 sequence reads: CASSYDWYGYTF.

V gene TRBV4-3 combines with J gene TRBJ2-7. Germline-derived CDR1 and CDR2 are LGHNA and YSLEER. The CDR3 totals 16 residues. CDR3: CASSQDLGGNSYEQYF.

The chain joins TRBV11-3 to TRBJ2-3; TCRdb names TRBD1, which stays unverified in the absence of DNA. The CDR3 runs 16 residues. Germline V lookup: CDR1 SGHNT, CDR2 YENEEA. This CDR3 is CASSLGASLSADTQYF.

The V call is TRBV10-2, the J call TRBJ1-2. Germline assignment: CDR1 WSHSY and CDR2 SAAADI. This CDR3 comprises 16 residues. This CDR3 reads CASRWFGLGVLSSYTF.

J is TRBJ2-3 and V is TRBV4-2. The CDR3 consists of 14 residues. CDR1 LGHNA and CDR2 YNFKEQ come from the germline V gene. The CDR3 is CASSQGGTGDTQYF.

This rearrangement joins TRBV12-3 or TRBV12-4 to TRBJ2-2; TCRdb's D call, TRBD1, is unchecked because there is no DNA. This CDR3 region has 13 residues. The CDR3 sequence: CASSWDSAGELFF.

The J gene is TRBJ1-2, the V gene TRBV12-3 or TRBV12-4. The CDR3 spans 17 residues. The chain's CDR3 is CASSFRHPSLNNYGYTF.

This chain joins TRBV7-2 and TRBJ2-1; TCRdb's D call of TRBD1 is untestable without DNA. This CDR3 has 16 residues. Germline V gene sequence: CDR1 SGHTA, CDR2 FQGNSA. CDR3 region: CASSPYPQGAHNEQFF.

The J gene is TRBJ1-1, the V gene TRBV7-9; with no DNA, the TCRdb D assignment of TRBD1 cannot be verified. Germline lookup yields CDR1 SEHNR and CDR2 FQNEAQ (reference sequence). The length of the CDR3 is 15 residues. The CDR3 spells CASSEMDRAGTEAFF.